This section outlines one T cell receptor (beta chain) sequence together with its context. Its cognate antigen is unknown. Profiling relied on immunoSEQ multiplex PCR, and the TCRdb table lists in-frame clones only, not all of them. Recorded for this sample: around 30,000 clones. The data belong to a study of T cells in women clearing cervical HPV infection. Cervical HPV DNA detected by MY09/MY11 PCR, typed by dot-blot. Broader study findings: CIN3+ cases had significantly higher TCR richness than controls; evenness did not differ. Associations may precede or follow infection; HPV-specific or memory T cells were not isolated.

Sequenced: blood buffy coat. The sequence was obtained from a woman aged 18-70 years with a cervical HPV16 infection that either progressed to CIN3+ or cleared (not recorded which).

Incomplete CDR3 DNA: TGTGCCAGTGATGTGACAGGGGGCTACGAG. Amino acids: CASDVTGGYE. In full, the CDR3 reads CASDVTGGYEQYF. The chain carries TRBV28 and TRBJ2-7; 9 nucleotides line up with TRBD1. The sequenced fragment ends 3 residues before the CDR3 boundary, so the rest is inferred from the germline J gene. This CDR3 spans 13 amino acids. Trimming took 9 bases from V and 3 from J; bases not matched to a gene: 6. Germline CDR1 and CDR2: MDHEN and SYDVKM.